This TCR beta chain was observed in a study of blood T cell repertoires in COVID-19. TCRdb's table, derived via immunoSEQ multiplex PCR, lists solely in-frame clones and lacks some. The sample records some 250,000 clones, 75% to 85% being singletons. This clone appeared a single time. CDR3 size: 15 residues. Germline-derived CDR1 and CDR2 are LNHDA and SQIVND (reference sequence). The V end was cut by 7 bases, the J end by 0 bases, with 15 bases between. The rearrangement joins TRBV19 to TRBJ1-1, with unresolved D. This receptor was identified in a woman aged 80 or older with COVID-19, enrolled during active disease. The sequencing input was peripheral blood. CDR3 nucleotides: TGTGCCAGTACCTCGAAGCGCGTCATGAACACTGAAGCTTTCTTT. Translating gives CASTSKRVMNTEAFF.